The source of this TCR beta chain is a study of blood T cell repertoires in COVID-19. Across the whole study: Specimens from acute and convalescent COVID-19 originated in the United States, Italy and Spain. From T cells, B-cell-depleted T cells, or PBMCs came the material, which was cDNA or gDNA.

Original processing notes: Estimation of nucleated cell counts relied on the amplification of reference gene primers. The assay was immunoSEQ multiplex PCR, and TCRdb's table has in-frame clones only and misses some. The DNA was the basis for D and trimming; V, J and clone size are from that table. Seen here are 400,000 to 450,000 clones, about nine tenths observed once, and the top ten hold roughly 1.4%. The CDR3 contains 13 residues. Per the germline V gene, CDR1 is SGHDT and CDR2 is YYEEEE. Trimming shortened V by 4 bases and J by 4 bases, and 9 bases separated the two germline ends. The gene calls are TRBV5-6 and TRBJ2-1; TRBD1 might be the D (5 bases). The source of this sequence is a woman aged 25 to 39 with active or convalescent COVID-19. The material sequenced was peripheral blood. In nucleotides, the CDR3 is TGTGCCAGCAGCACGACAGAGTACAATGAGCAGTTCTTC. Its protein product is CASSTTEYNEQFF.